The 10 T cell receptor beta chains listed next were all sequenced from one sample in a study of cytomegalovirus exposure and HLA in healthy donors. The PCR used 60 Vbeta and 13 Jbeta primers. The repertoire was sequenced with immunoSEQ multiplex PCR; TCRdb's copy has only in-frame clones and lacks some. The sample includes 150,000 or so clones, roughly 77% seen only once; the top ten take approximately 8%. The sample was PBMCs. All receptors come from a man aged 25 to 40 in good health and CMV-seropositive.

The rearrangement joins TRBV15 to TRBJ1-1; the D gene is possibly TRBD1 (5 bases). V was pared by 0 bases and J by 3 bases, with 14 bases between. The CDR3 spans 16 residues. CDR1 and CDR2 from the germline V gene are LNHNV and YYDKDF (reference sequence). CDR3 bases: TGTGCCACCAGCAGAGATCCAGGGTCAGGGTACACTGAAGCTTTCTTT. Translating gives CATSRDPGSGYTEAFF.

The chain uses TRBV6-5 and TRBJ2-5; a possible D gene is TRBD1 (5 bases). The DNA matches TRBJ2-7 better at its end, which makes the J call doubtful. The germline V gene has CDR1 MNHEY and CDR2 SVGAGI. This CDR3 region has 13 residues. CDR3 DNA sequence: TGTGCCAGCTACGGACACCCGTCCTACGAGCAGTACTTC. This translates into CASYGHPSYEQYF.

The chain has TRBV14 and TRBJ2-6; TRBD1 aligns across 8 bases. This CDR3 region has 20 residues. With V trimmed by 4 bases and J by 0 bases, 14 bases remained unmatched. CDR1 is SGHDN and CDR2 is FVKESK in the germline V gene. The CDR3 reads CASSPPFGQGHSSGANVLTF. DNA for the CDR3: TGTGCCAGCAGCCCCCCTTTTGGACAGGGACATTCCTCTGGGGCCAACGTCCTGACTTTC.

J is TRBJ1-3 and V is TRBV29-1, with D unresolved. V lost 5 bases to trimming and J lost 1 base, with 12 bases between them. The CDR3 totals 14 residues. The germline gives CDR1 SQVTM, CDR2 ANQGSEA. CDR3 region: CSVRGQSSGNTIYF. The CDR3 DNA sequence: TGCAGCGTTCGTGGGCAGTCATCTGGAAACACCATATATTTT.

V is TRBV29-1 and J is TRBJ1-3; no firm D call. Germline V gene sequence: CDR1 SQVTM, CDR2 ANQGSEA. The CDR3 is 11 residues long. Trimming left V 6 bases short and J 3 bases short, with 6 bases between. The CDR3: CSVGDGNTIYF. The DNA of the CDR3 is TGCAGCGTCGGGGATGGAAACACCATATATTTT.

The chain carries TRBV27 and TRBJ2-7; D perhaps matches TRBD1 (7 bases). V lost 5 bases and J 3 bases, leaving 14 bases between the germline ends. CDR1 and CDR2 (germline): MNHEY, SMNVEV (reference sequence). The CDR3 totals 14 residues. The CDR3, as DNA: TGTGCCAGCAGTCCCCAGGGGGGTGACTACGAGCAGTACTTC. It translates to CASSPQGGDYEQYF.

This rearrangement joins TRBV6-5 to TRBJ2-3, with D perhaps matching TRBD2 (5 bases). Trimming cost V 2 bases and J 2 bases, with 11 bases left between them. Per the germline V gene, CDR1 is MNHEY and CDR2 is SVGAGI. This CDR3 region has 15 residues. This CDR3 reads CASSYTSGPTDTQYF. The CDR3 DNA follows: TGTGCCAGCAGTTACACCAGCGGACCCACAGATACGCAGTATTTT.

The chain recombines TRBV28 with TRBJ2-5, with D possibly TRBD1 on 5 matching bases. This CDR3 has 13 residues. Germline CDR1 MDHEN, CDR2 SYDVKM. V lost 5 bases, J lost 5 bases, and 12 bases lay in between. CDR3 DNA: TGTGCCAGCAGTACAAAGGGGTTGGAGACCCAGTACTTC. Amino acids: CASSTKGLETQYF.

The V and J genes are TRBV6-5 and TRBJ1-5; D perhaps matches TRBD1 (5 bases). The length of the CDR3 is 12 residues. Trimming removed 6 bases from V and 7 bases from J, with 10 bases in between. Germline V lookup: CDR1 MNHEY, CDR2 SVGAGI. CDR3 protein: CASSSGKQPQHF. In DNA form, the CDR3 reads TGTGCCAGCAGCTCAGGGAAACAGCCCCAGCATTTT.

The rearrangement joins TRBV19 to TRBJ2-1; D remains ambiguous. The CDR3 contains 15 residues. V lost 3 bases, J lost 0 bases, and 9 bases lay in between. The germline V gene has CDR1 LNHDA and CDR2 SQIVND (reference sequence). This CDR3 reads CASSMRALSYNEQFF. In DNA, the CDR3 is TGTGCCAGTAGTATGCGAGCTCTCTCCTACAATGAGCAGTTCTTC.